Listed below are T cell receptor beta chains from one sample, sequenced in a study of early stage breast cancer tumors. Generated by immunoSEQ multiplex PCR, the TCRdb table keeps only in-frame clones and is missing some. The sample has 25,000 to 35,000 clones; roughly three fifths are singletons. Sequencing was performed on breast tumor tissue. The receptors come from a person aged 45 to 59 with breast cancer. Each CDR3 is given with its conserved first and last residue. D genes are given only for firm matches. Size is omitted from some rows. Given values are once, few, many or a class for expanded clones.

TRBV2	TRBJ2-7	-	TRBD1	CASSPGQVAPSEQYF	TGTGCCAGCAGTCCCGGACAGGTCGCCCCCTCCGAGCAGTACTTC
TRBV2	TRBJ2-1	-	-	CASSGDPNEQFF	TGTGCCAGCAGTGGGGACCCAAATGAGCAGTTCTTC
TRBV5-1	TRBJ2-1	-	TRBD2	CASSPLTSGSGNEQFF	TGCGCCAGCAGCCCGCTGACTAGCGGGAGCGGCAATGAGCAGTTCTTC
TRBV19	TRBJ2-1	few	TRBD1	CASSPDALGRGLYNEQFF	TGTGCCAGTAGTCCCGACGCCTTGGGCAGGGGGCTTTACAATGAGCAGTTCTTC
TRBV4-2	TRBJ2-1	medium-sized	TRBD2	CASSQPGLAEYNEQFF	TGTGCCAGCAGCCAACCTGGACTAGCGGAATACAATGAGCAGTTCTTC
TRBV7-9	TRBJ2-5	once	TRBD1	CASRPSGTGALETQYF	TGTGCCAGCAGACCCTCCGGGACAGGGGCCCTAGAGACCCAGTACTTC
TRBV6-1	TRBJ2-3	few	TRBD2	CASSEFGGEVDTQYF	TGTGCCAGCAGTGAATTTGGGGGGGAGGTAGATACGCAGTATTTT
TRBV11-2	TRBJ2-2	-	-	CASSLRSSGATGELFF	TGTGCCAGCAGCTTAAGGTCATCGGGGGCCACCGGGGAGCTGTTTTTT
TRBV7-8	TRBJ1-3	-	-	CASSLDQIALGNTIYF	TGTGCCAGCAGCTTAGATCAGATTGCTTTGGGAAACACCATATATTTT
TRBV7-2	TRBJ2-7	few	TRBD2	CASRNIAGGPLYEQYF	TGTGCCAGCAGAAACATAGCGGGAGGGCCTCTCTACGAGCAGTACTTC
TRBV5-1	TRBJ2-7	-	TRBD2	CASSWGLAGGPRGEQYF	TGCGCCAGCAGCTGGGGACTAGCGGGAGGGCCTCGGGGAGAGCAGTACTTC
TRBV5-6	TRBJ2-5	once	TRBD1	CASSAAGTGPETQYF	TGTGCCAGCAGCGCCGCCGGGACAGGGCCCGAGACCCAGTACTTC
TRBV4-1	TRBJ2-7	-	-	CASSHDTSTGEQYF	TGCGCCAGCAGCCATGACACTAGCACGGGAGAGCAGTACTTC
TRBV7-3	TRBJ2-2	-	TRBD2	CASSLNQAGARTGELFF	TGTGCCAGCAGCTTAAACCAGGCGGGAGCCCGGACCGGGGAGCTGTTTTTT
TRBV4-3	TRBJ2-1	-	-	CASSHSTPGRDNEQFF	TGCGCCAGCAGCCATTCTACCCCGGGAAGAGACAATGAGCAGTTCTTC
TRBV7-2	TRBJ2-7	-	-	CASTLAISYEQYF	TGTGCCAGCACTCTGGCTATCAGCTACGAGCAGTACTTC
TRBV7-2	TRBJ1-4	-	-	CASSSRLGQLFF	TGTGCCAGCAGCTCCAGGCTCGGACAACTGTTTTTT
TRBV5-1	TRBJ2-3	-	-	CASSEERTASTDTQYF	TGCGCCAGCAGCGAGGAAAGGACAGCTAGCACAGATACGCAGTATTTT
TRBV10-2	TRBJ2-7	few	-	CASSPEGYEQYF	TGCGCCAGCAGTCCCGAGGGCTACGAGCAGTACTTC
TRBV5-5	TRBJ2-4	-	-	CASSTEIDIQYF	TGTGCCAGCTCCACGGAGATAGACATTCAGTACTTC
TRBV11-2	TRBJ2-7	-	-	CASSPRGLSYEQYF	TGTGCCAGCAGCCCCCGGGGGCTTTCCTACGAGCAGTACTTC
TRBV4-3	TRBJ2-6	-	-	CASSQDVGSGANVLTF	TGCGCCAGCAGCCAAGATGTAGGCTCTGGGGCCAACGTCCTGACTTTC
TRBV19	TRBJ2-1	-	-	CASRMSSRGLYEQFF	TGTGCCAGTAGAATGTCGAGCAGGGGTCTCTATGAGCAGTTCTTC
TRBV5-6	TRBJ2-7	-	TRBD2	CASSRLAVTYEQYF	TGTGCCAGCAGCCGGCTAGCGGTCACTTACGAGCAGTACTTC
TRBV27	TRBJ1-1	-	-	CASSSSLQDTEAFF	TGTGCCAGCAGTTCTTCCCTCCAAGACACTGAAGCTTTCTTT
TRBV5-4	TRBJ2-7	-	TRBD1	CASSSQGALLRQYF	TGTGCCAGCAGCTCACAGGGGGCCCTTTTACGGCAGTACTTC
TRBV29-1	TRBJ2-3	-	-	CSVAGGQFSTDTQYF	TGCAGCGTTGCCGGGGGACAGTTTTCCACAGATACGCAGTATTTT
TRBV7-2	TRBJ2-4	few	TRBD2	CASTGGKNIQYF	TGTGCCAGCACCGGGGGGAAGAACATTCAGTACTTC
TRBV4-2	TRBJ1-1	-	-	CASGLERGTEAFF	TGTGCCAGCGGGCTTGAGAGGGGGACTGAAGCTTTCTTT
TRBV7-9	TRBJ2-7	few	TRBD1	CASSPPTGTGGDEQYF	TGTGCCAGCAGCCCGCCTACCGGGACAGGGGGCGACGAGCAGTACTTC
TRBV7-9	TRBJ2-1	-	TRBD2	CASSLRVRLAGENEQFF	TGTGCCAGCAGCTTAAGGGTCCGGCTAGCGGGAGAGAATGAGCAGTTCTTC
TRBV18	TRBJ1-1	-	-	CASSITATNTNTEAFF	TGTGCCAGCTCAATAACAGCCACTAATACGAACACTGAAGCTTTCTTT
TRBV19	TRBJ1-1	few	TRBD1	CASSTLRTGVWTEAFF	TGTGCCAGTAGTACGCTTCGGACAGGGGTGTGGACTGAAGCTTTCTTT
TRBV7-2	TRBJ1-1	-	-	CASSLRVFTPMNTEAFF	TGTGCCAGCAGCTTAAGAGTGTTCACCCCTATGAACACTGAAGCTTTCTTT
TRBV25-1	TRBJ2-7	-	TRBD1	CASRQGAGSYEQYF	TGTGCCAGCAGACAGGGGGCAGGTTCCTACGAGCAGTACTTC
TRBV6-5	TRBJ2-2	-	-	CAASGELFF	TGTGCCGCGTCCGGGGAGCTGTTTTTT
TRBV7-6	TRBJ2-3	-	TRBD2	CASSATGLAGSTDTQYF	TGTGCCAGCAGCGCTACCGGACTAGCAGGGAGCACAGATACGCAGTATTTT
TRBV7-8	TRBJ2-1	-	TRBD2	CASSPGGLTGNEQFF	TGTGCCAGCAGCCCCGGGGGACTAACTGGCAATGAGCAGTTCTTC
TRBV29-1	TRBJ1-2	-	TRBD1	CSTQGVDGYTF	TGCAGCACCCAGGGGGTAGACGGCTACACCTTC
TRBV5-1	TRBJ2-7	-	-	CASSFQDRPYEQYF	TGCGCCAGCAGCTTCCAGGACAGACCCTACGAGCAGTACTTC
TRBV9	TRBJ2-3	medium-sized	TRBD2	CASSVAGGGTDTQYF	TGTGCCAGCAGCGTAGCCGGGGGGGGGACAGATACGCAGTATTTT
TRBV6-5	TRBJ2-1	-	-	CASSETQSYNEQFF	TGTGCCAGCAGTGAGACACAATCCTACAATGAGCAGTTCTTC